Detailed here is one TCR beta chain. This clonotype was recorded at least ten times. No antigen is known for it. One base away there is no much larger clone; base qualities are not given. The TCR beta CDR3 regions were amplified from the RNA transcripts. The first round of RT-PCR for the TCR CDR3 was performed with the HTBI primer set and the Qiagen OneStep RT-PCR kit. The libraries were constructed in a second round of multiplex PCR and then size-selected and purified. Libraries were sequenced paired-end with 100 bp reads on an Illumina HiSeq2000. The authors processed their data as follows. SOAPnuke was used to process the raw data, removing reads that contained adapters or uncalled bases, had a mean Phred below 15, or lacked an exact match to the constant primer or identifier. High-quality paired reads were merged with COPE v1.2.5, and unique nucleotide sequences were defined as clonotypes. MiTCR v1.1 was used to align the clonotypes against IMGT TRBV, TRBD and TRBJ reference segments. Analysis was restricted to V-J combinations with a frequency above 0.0001, which covered 99% to 99.2% of repertoires. The TCS score was defined as the ratio of F50 (clonal expansion) to E x V (chaos), calculated using BLOSUM62-based TCRdist between CDR3 peptides within each V-J. Welch's t-statistics and random forest reduced 514 V-J features to about 12, which were used in a naive Bayes classifier (R e1071). Using fastp trimming at Q25 and MiXCR clonotype assembly, TCRdb reanalyzed the public sequencing data and kept in-frame beta chains. Duplicate CDR3 protein sequences are folded into a single record with the most common DNA and genes. What appears here as the V and J calls and clone size reflects TCRdb's work, not the paper's. The table for this sample lists over 500,000 distinct CDR3 sequences; 17% of them were counted only once. Around 17% of the sample is held by the ten biggest clonotypes.

Ophthalmopathy patients had moderately to severely active disease, with a Clinical Activity Score of 3 or more, a NOSPECS grade of 4 or more, and a disease duration of less than 3 months. The study excluded patients with uncontrolled infections, other autoimmune diseases, pregnancy or lactation. Diagnoses were based on clinical symptoms, serum thyroxine and TRAb, thyroid ultrasound and orbital computed tomography. Ficoll-Paque density gradient centrifugation was used to isolate PBMCs from around 10 ml of fresh peripheral blood. Trizol reagent was used to extract total RNA, and RNA quality was then checked on an Agilent 2100 Bioanalyzer. CDR3 length: 13 amino acids, cysteine to phenylalanine. Just CDR3 DNA is preserved here, 39 bases in frame from base 1. CDR1 and CDR2 (SGDLS, YYNGEE) derive from the germline V gene. Trimming at the junction amounts to 4 bases on V and 1 base on J, and the germline ends lie 8 bases apart.

These data belong to a study of T cells in Graves' hyperthyroidism and ophthalmopathy (dated by TCRdb to the late 2010s). For the wider study: Peripheral blood samples were taken at the time of initial diagnosis, prior to any treatment. The roughly 90 discovery patients were divided at random into training and test sets in a 7:3 ratio. In several Graves' hyperthyroidism patients, the study also compared T-cell repertoires from thyroid tissue with T-cell repertoires from blood. Whether ophthalmopathy could be predicted prospectively was tested in an independent validation cohort made up of under 20 hyperthyroidism patients plus 17 patients who later progressed to ophthalmopathy. A discovery cohort of roughly 96 patients, 43 with Graves' ophthalmopathy and approximately 60 with stable Graves' hyperthyroidism, was used to find distinguishing TCR V-J signatures. Following sampling, methimazole starting at 30 mg daily was given to hyperthyroidism patients, and high-dose intravenous methylprednisolone was given to ophthalmopathy patients. The paper reports TCR Vbeta CDR3 sequencing of over 130 peripheral blood samples: some 41 ophthalmopathy, roughly 74 hyperthyroidism and 17 progressor patients.

Results and caveats for the whole study, not just this receptor: A 13 V-J signature model separated ophthalmopathy from stable hyperthyroidism, with around 90% sensitivity and 81.08% specificity in cross-validation and 80%/75% in testing. Most expanded thyroid clonotypes (frequency above 0.001) were also detected in blood, suggesting blood repertoires may reflect thyroid immune responses. In validation, the model predicted progression to ophthalmopathy a median of about 6.8 months before onset, with about 64% sensitivity and nearly 75% specificity. Sample size was not statistically predetermined, and investigators were not blinded to group allocation.

Sequencing input: blood. The V gene is TRBV9 and the J gene is TRBJ2-5; the D gene is unclear. The clonotype comes from a woman aged 18 to 35 with Graves' ophthalmopathy. The DNA sequence is as follows: TGTGCCAGCAGCTTCAATAGCCAAGAGACCCAGTACTTC. This sequence encodes CASSFNSQETQYF. This CDR3, with the reference TRBV9 and TRBJ2-5 proteins standing in past its ends, gives the full variable domain DSGVTQTPKHLITATGQRVTLRCSPRSGDLSVYWYQQSLDQGLQFLIQYYNGEERAKGNILERFSAQQFPDLHSELNLSSLELGDSALYFCASSFNSQETQYFGPGTRLLVL.